A selection of T cell receptor beta chains follows, all from one sample in a study of shared clonotypes between healthy human individuals. The repertoire was sequenced with immunoSEQ multiplex PCR; TCRdb's copy has only in-frame clones and lacks some. The sample includes roughly 2,500,000 clones, more than 85% of them seen just once. Sequencing was done on a sample of naive CD4+ T cells from PBMCs. These receptors were taken from a man aged 18-30 years in good health. Some clones in this sample may be carry-over from other donors' samples. Each CDR3 is given with its conserved first and last residue. A D gene is named only where the DNA matches it firmly. Rows may omit the clone size; those that give it use once, few, many or a size class.

cdr3_aa,cdr3_nt,j_call,clone_size,v_call,d_call
CASSVGGPLTNIQYF,TGTGCCAGCAGTGTTGGAGGCCCACTAACAAACATTCAGTACTTC,TRBJ2-4,NA,TRBV2,NA
CASRGIGYTF,TGTGCCAGCCGAGGGATTGGCTACACCTTC,TRBJ1-2,NA,TRBV28,NA
CASSFSVNTGELFF,TGTGCCAGCAGCTTTTCCGTGAACACCGGGGAGCTGTTTTTT,TRBJ2-2,NA,TRBV5-6,NA
CSANEGYTF,TGCAGTGCTAACGAGGGCTACACCTTC,TRBJ1-2,NA,TRBV20-1,NA
CAWSIGPYYGYTF,TGTGCCTGGAGTATCGGGCCGTATTATGGCTACACCTTC,TRBJ1-2,NA,TRBV30,NA
CASSRLAGETQYF,TGCGCCAGCAGCCGACTAGCGGGGGAGACCCAGTACTTC,TRBJ2-5,NA,TRBV5-1,TRBD2
CASSIIPSGNQPQHF,TGTGCCAGTAGTATAATACCTTCGGGCAATCAGCCCCAGCATTTT,TRBJ1-5,once,TRBV19,NA
CASIPTVLANYGYTF,TGTGCCAGCATTCCTACAGTGTTAGCTAACTATGGCTACACCTTC,TRBJ1-2,NA,TRBV6-6,NA
CASSPKRLTDTQYF,TGTGCCAGCAGCCCGAAACGCCTCACAGATACGCAGTATTTT,TRBJ2-3,NA,TRBV11-2,NA
CASSPGLQETQYF,TGTGCCAGCTCACCAGGATTGCAAGAGACCCAGTACTTC,TRBJ2-5,NA,TRBV18,NA
CASSQGRSSGPAKNIQYF,TGCGCCAGCAGCCAAGGTAGAAGCAGCGGACCAGCCAAAAACATTCAGTACTTC,TRBJ2-4,NA,TRBV4-1,NA
CASSAPGVEQYF,TGTGCCAGCAGCGCCCCCGGGGTGGAGCAGTACTTC,TRBJ2-7,NA,TRBV5-4,NA
CASSTGRRPPEQYF,TGTGCCAGCAGCACCGGGAGGAGACCACCCGAGCAGTACTTC,TRBJ2-7,NA,TRBV14,TRBD2
CASSPGGSEAFF,TGTGCCAGCTCACCGGGGGGCTCTGAAGCTTTCTTT,TRBJ1-1,NA,TRBV18,NA
CASSSSPGTGGGEQFF,TGTGCCAGCAGCTCAAGTCCCGGGACAGGGGGTGGGGAGCAGTTCTTC,TRBJ2-1,NA,TRBV7-9,TRBD1
CASSLNRGSRNQPQHF,TGTGCCAGTAGTCTGAACAGGGGGAGTCGCAATCAGCCCCAGCATTTT,TRBJ1-5,NA,TRBV19,TRBD1
CASSADRVDTQYF,TGCGCCAGCAGTGCTGACAGGGTAGATACGCAGTATTTT,TRBJ2-3,NA,TRBV10-1,TRBD1
CASSLTGGWTDTQYF,TGTGCCAGCAGTTTAACGGGAGGGTGGACAGATACGCAGTATTTT,TRBJ2-3,NA,TRBV28,TRBD2
CASSEFQQGGQQYF,TGCGCCAGCAGTGAGTTCCAACAGGGGGGACAGCAGTACTTC,TRBJ2-7,NA,TRBV10-2,TRBD1
CATRVTLGTDTQYF,TGTGCCACCCGTGTCACTTTGGGCACAGATACGCAGTATTTT,TRBJ2-3,once,TRBV10-3,NA
CARSPRRTRPYEQYF,TGTGCCAGAAGCCCCCGCCGGACAAGACCCTACGAGCAGTACTTC,TRBJ2-7,NA,TRBV5-3,NA
CASAPGLAVDNEQFF,TGCGCCAGCGCCCCGGGACTAGCGGTGGACAATGAGCAGTTCTTC,TRBJ2-1,NA,TRBV5-1,TRBD2
CASRWEFYEQYF,TGTGCCAGCCGGTGGGAATTCTACGAGCAGTACTTC,TRBJ2-7,NA,TRBV6-1,NA
CASSLSYLRSFSYEQYF,TGTGCCAGCAGTTTATCTTATTTGAGGTCATTCTCCTACGAGCAGTACTTC,TRBJ2-7,NA,TRBV27,NA
CASRKAGPSYEQYF,TGTGCCAGCAGGAAGGCGGGGCCGAGTTACGAGCAGTACTTC,TRBJ2-7,once,TRBV2,NA
CASSYGLAAYNEQFF,TGTGCCAGCAGTTACGGGCTAGCGGCCTACAATGAGCAGTTCTTC,TRBJ2-1,NA,TRBV6-5,TRBD2
CASSATGESQFF,TGTGCCAGCAGCGCTACAGGGGAAAGCCAGTTCTTC,TRBJ2-1,NA,TRBV7-2,TRBD1
CASSAEQPQHF,TGTGCCAGCTCCGCGGAGCAGCCCCAGCATTTT,TRBJ1-5,NA,TRBV28,NA
CASSQGPAVGTSYEQYF,TGCGCCAGCAGCCAAGGCCCCGCCGTCGGTACATCCTACGAGCAGTACTTC,TRBJ2-7,NA,TRBV4-3,NA
CASSQDWDSSYEQYF,TGCGCCAGCAGCCAAGATTGGGACAGCTCCTACGAGCAGTACTTC,TRBJ2-7,NA,TRBV4-3,TRBD1
CASSISTAYGYTF,TGTGCCAGTAGTATCTCGACGGCTTATGGCTACACCTTC,TRBJ1-2,NA,TRBV19,NA
CAISEHPGLAGGAYEQYF,TGTGCCATCAGTGAACATCCGGGACTAGCGGGAGGGGCCTACGAGCAGTACTTC,TRBJ2-7,NA,TRBV10-3,TRBD2
CASSLDSALERYGEYF,TGTGCCAGCAGTTTAGACAGCGCCCTGGAAAGGTATGGGGAGTACTTC,TRBJ2-7,NA,TRBV28,NA
CASSGSRGNYNEQFF,TGTGCCAGTAGTGGGAGCCGGGGGAACTACAATGAGCAGTTCTTC,TRBJ2-1,NA,TRBV19,NA
CASSFMLAGGSYEQYF,TGCGCCAGCAGCTTCATGCTAGCGGGAGGGTCCTACGAGCAGTACTTC,TRBJ2-7,NA,TRBV5-1,TRBD2
CASSLGGDAEAFF,TGTGCCAGCAGCCTCGGCGGGGATGCTGAAGCTTTCTTT,TRBJ1-1,NA,TRBV11-2,NA
CASSVQLAGEQFF,TGTGCCAGCAGTGTCCAACTAGCGGGCGAGCAGTTCTTC,TRBJ2-1,NA,TRBV6-1,TRBD2
CASSAPGTVHQPQHF,TGTGCCAGCAGTGCTCCCGGGACCGTCCATCAGCCCCAGCATTTT,TRBJ1-5,NA,TRBV6-6,NA
CASSSPGSSNYGYTF,TGTGCCAGCAGCTCACCCGGATCATCTAACTATGGCTACACCTTC,TRBJ1-2,NA,TRBV5-4,NA
CASSLVARGKNIQYF,TGTGCCAGCAGCTTGGTGGCGAGGGGAAAAAACATTCAGTACTTC,TRBJ2-4,NA,TRBV7-9,NA
CASSQTDTQYF,TGTGCCAGCAGCCAGACAGATACGCAGTATTTT,TRBJ2-3,NA,TRBV4-2,NA
CASSLESAGMNTQYF,TGTGCCAGCAGCTTAGAATCAGCGGGGATGAATACGCAGTATTTT,TRBJ2-3,NA,TRBV11-1,TRBD2
CASSTPLPIETQYF,TGTGCCAGCAGTACCCCCCTTCCCATAGAGACCCAGTACTTC,TRBJ2-5,NA,TRBV6-6,NA
CASSQSSNQPQHF,TGTGCCAGCAGCCAGAGTAGCAATCAGCCCCAGCATTTT,TRBJ1-5,once,TRBV27,NA
CASSLGVGLGNTIYF,TGTGCCAGCAGCTTGGGGGTGGGCCTTGGAAACACCATATATTTT,TRBJ1-3,NA,TRBV5-6,NA
CASSLIRGRYNEQFF,TGTGCCAGCAGCTTGATCCGGGGGCGATACAATGAGCAGTTCTTC,TRBJ2-1,NA,TRBV5-4,NA
CSGTVNSGNTIYF,TGCAGCGGGACTGTTAACTCTGGAAACACCATATATTTT,TRBJ1-3,NA,TRBV29-1,NA
CACQGGGLNNEQFF,TGTGCCTGCCAAGGGGGAGGTCTAAACAATGAGCAGTTCTTC,TRBJ2-1,NA,TRBV5-4,NA
CASSPRVGGNTIYF,TGTGCCAGCAGCCCAAGGGTAGGGGGAAACACCATATATTTT,TRBJ1-3,NA,TRBV7-8,NA
CASSPEGGLAGPNEQFF,TGTGCCAGCTCACCAGAAGGGGGACTAGCGGGCCCCAATGAGCAGTTCTTC,TRBJ2-1,NA,TRBV18,TRBD2
CASIDRQNEKLFF,TGTGCCAGTATCGACAGACAGAATGAAAAACTGTTTTTT,TRBJ1-4,few,TRBV19,NA
CASSLVGTTRETQYF,TGTGCCAGCAGCTTAGTTGGGACGACTAGGGAGACCCAGTACTTC,TRBJ2-5,once,TRBV7-2,NA
CASSLSGSSTDTQYF,TGTGCCAGCAGTCTAAGCGGGAGTTCAACAGATACGCAGTATTTT,TRBJ2-3,NA,TRBV28,TRBD2
CASSLSWDTYNEQFF,TGCGCCAGCAGCTTGTCTTGGGACACCTACAATGAGCAGTTCTTC,TRBJ2-1,NA,TRBV5-1,NA
CASSSLGQLTYEQYF,TGTGCCAGCAGTTCCCTGGGACAGCTTACCTACGAGCAGTACTTC,TRBJ2-7,NA,TRBV27,TRBD1
CASSYSLNGGAPEAFF,TGTGCCAGCAGTTACTCCCTCAATGGGGGGGCCCCTGAAGCTTTCTTT,TRBJ1-1,NA,TRBV6-5,NA
CASSVVGLNTEAFF,TGTGCCAGCAGCGTAGTGGGCCTGAACACTGAAGCTTTCTTT,TRBJ1-1,NA,TRBV9,NA